This T cell receptor (beta chain) was profiled in a study of shared clonotypes between healthy human individuals. V was cut by 5 bases and J by 4 bases, with 8 bases left in between. The CDR3 is made up of 12 amino acids. Germline V gene sequence: CDR1 SNHLY, CDR2 FYNNEI. Details on this clone: This sample also contains other DNA sequences that code for the same CDR3.

The data were produced by immunoSEQ multiplex PCR, yet TCRdb's version contains in-frame clones alone and is incomplete. The sample has just over 2,000,000 clones, about 95% seen once. The sequence was obtained from a man aged 18 to 35 in good health. The J gene is TRBJ1-2, the V gene TRBV2; TRBD1 might be the D (5 bases). Input material: naive CD4+ T cells sorted from blood. Subset noted: CD45RA+ positively selected. The CDR3: CASSSDSYGYTF. The CDR3 DNA is TGTGCCAGCAGTAGCGACAGCTATGGCTACACCTTC.